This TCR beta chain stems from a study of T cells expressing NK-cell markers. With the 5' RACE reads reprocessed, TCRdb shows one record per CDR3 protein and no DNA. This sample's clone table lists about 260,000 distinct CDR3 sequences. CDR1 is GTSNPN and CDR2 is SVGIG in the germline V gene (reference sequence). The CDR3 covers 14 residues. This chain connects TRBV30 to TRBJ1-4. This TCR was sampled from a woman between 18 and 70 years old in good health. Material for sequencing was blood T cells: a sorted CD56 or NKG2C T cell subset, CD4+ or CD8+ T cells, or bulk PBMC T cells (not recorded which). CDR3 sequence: CAWRPWGRGEKLFF.